Shown below are 17 T cell receptor beta chains from a single sample sequenced in a study of cytotoxic CD8 clonotypes in ibrutinib-treated CLL. The assay was immunoSEQ multiplex PCR, and TCRdb's table has in-frame clones only and misses some. Here the sample spans fewer than 90,000 clones, more than 60% being singletons. This specimen was PBMCs, taken after 12 months of ibrutinib treatment. The receptors derive from a human donor with chronic lymphocytic leukemia.

This clone was counted a few times. V and J are TRBV6-5 and TRBJ2-5; D is unclear. V was pared by 6 bases and J by 0 bases, with 8 bases between. CDR1 is MNHEY, CDR2 SVGAGI, per germline. This CDR3 is 13 amino acids long. The chain's CDR3 is CASRKWDQETQYF. The DNA of the CDR3 is TGTGCCAGCAGGAAATGGGACCAAGAGACCCAGTACTTC.

The V call is TRBV7-9, the J call TRBJ1-5, with TRBD1 identical over 9 bases. The CDR3 spans 14 residues. The J segment lost 7 bases and the V segment lost 6 bases, leaving 7 bases of the junction unmatched. CDR1 and CDR2 (germline): SEHNR, FQNEAQ (reference sequence). CDR3: CASSTTGGRQPQHF. For the CDR3, the DNA is TGTGCCAGCAGTACCACAGGGGGCAGACAGCCCCAGCATTTT.

The chain uses TRBV5-5 and TRBJ2-3; D is uncertain. This CDR3 is 15 amino acids long. Looked up from germline, CDR1 is SGHKS and CDR2 is YYEKEE (reference sequence). Trimming removed 0 bases at V and 4 bases at J, with 12 bases between. CDR3 in amino acids: CASSLEGIVADTQYF. The DNA of the CDR3 is TGTGCCAGCAGCTTGGAAGGCATCGTTGCAGATACGCAGTATTTT. The full variable domain, in which reference TRBV5-5 and TRBJ2-3 provide the parts outside the CDR3, is DAGVTQSPTHLIKTRGQQVTLRCSPISGHKSVSWYQQVLGQGPQFIFQYYEKEERGRGNFPDRFSARQFPNYSSELNVNALLLGDSALYLCASSLEGIVADTQYFGPGTRLTVL.

Points on this clone: Other DNA sequences of this sample code for an identical CDR3. The V gene is TRBV5-6, the J gene TRBJ2-5; 7 positions match TRBD2. V lost 0 bases to trimming and J lost 5 bases; unmatched junction nucleotides: 7. Germline lookup yields CDR1 SGHDT and CDR2 YYEEEE. The CDR3 is 15 residues long. CDR3 DNA sequence: TGTGCCAGCAGCTTGGAGCGGGGAGGAGGGGAGACCCAGTACTTC. Protein product: CASSLERGGGETQYF.

J is TRBJ2-7 and V is TRBV6-5; no clear D. The CDR3 consists of 14 residues. Germline V CDR1 and CDR2: MNHEY, SVGAGI. Trimming left V 0 bases short and J 3 bases short, with 9 bases between. The CDR3 DNA reads TGTGCCAGCAGTTACTCCTGGACCCACTACGAGCAGTACTTC. Protein sequence: CASSYSWTHYEQYF.

In this sample, this clone turned up a few times. V usage is TRBV18 and J usage is TRBJ1-2; unclear D gene. Between the trimmed V and J ends, which lost 0 bases and 2 bases, there was a span of 16 bases. The CDR3 sequence is 17 residues long. Germline CDR1 is KGHSH and CDR2 is LQKENI. The CDR3 DNA reads TGTGCCAGCTCACCACCACTTGGGAGGGAAGAAAACTATGGCTACACCTTC. The encoded protein is CASSPPLGREENYGYTF.

This clone has only one observation. The CDR3 nucleotides read TGTGCCAGCAGTCTGTGGCAGCGGGGTGGCTACACCTTC. As protein: CASSLWQRGGYTF. The V call is TRBV27, the J call TRBJ1-2; D is unclear. The CDR3 loop spans 13 amino acids. Deletions cut 5 bases from V and 7 bases from J, with 14 bases between. In germline, CDR1 is MNHEY, CDR2 SMNVEV (reference sequence).

The chain recombines TRBV11-2 with TRBJ2-5; D ambiguous. Trimming stripped 0 bases from V and 7 bases from J, with 6 bases between. Per germline, CDR1 SGHAT and CDR2 FQNNGV. The CDR3 is 12 amino acids. DNA for the CDR3: TGTGCCAGCAGCTTAGACCCCCGGACCCAGTACTTC. Translated, it gives CASSLDPRTQYF.

This chain uses TRBV11-2 with TRBJ1-1; D uncertain. Trimming took off 3 bases at V and 1 base at J, with 6 bases between the two ends. Germline V lookup: CDR1 SGHAT, CDR2 FQNNGV. CDR3 length: 13 amino acids. The CDR3 is CASSFWENTEAFF. CDR3 in DNA: TGTGCCAGCAGCTTTTGGGAGAACACTGAAGCTTTCTTT. Combining the CDR3 with reference TRBV11-2 and TRBJ1-1 gives the whole variable domain EAGVAQSPRYKIIEKRQSVAFWCNPISGHATLYWYQQILGQGPKLLIQFQNNGVVDDSQLPKDRFSAERLKGVDSTLKIQPAKLEDSAVYLCASSFWENTEAFFGQGTRLTVV.

The rearrangement links TRBV5-1 to TRBJ1-6; TRBD1 might be the D (5 bases). With 4 bases removed from V and 6 bases from J, the gap between germline ends came to 17 bases. Germline V gene sequence: CDR1 SGHRS, CDR2 YFSETQ. The CDR3 is 16 residues long. The CDR3 nucleotides are TGCGCCAGCAGCCCCCGGGACGCCGCGCTTAATTCACCCCTCCACTTT. This gives the protein CASSPRDAALNSPLHF.

The V call is TRBV5-5, the J call TRBJ1-6; 9 bases are a match to TRBD1. V lost 4 bases to trimming and J lost 10 bases; unmatched junction nucleotides: 9. Germline V lookup: CDR1 SGHKS, CDR2 YYEKEE (reference sequence). The CDR3 is made up of 15 amino acids. The CDR3 spells CASSPPGTGISPLHF. In DNA form, the CDR3 reads TGTGCCAGCAGCCCACCTGGGACAGGGATCTCACCCCTCCACTTT.

This chain joins TRBV7-6 and TRBJ1-1; D not resolved. The ends were cut back, 1 base at V and 1 base at J, with 19 bases in the middle. Germline loops: CDR1 SGHVS, CDR2 FNYEAQ. The CDR3 has 18 amino acids. This CDR3 reads CASSLVRADALKNTEAFF. The CDR3, as DNA: TGTGCCAGCAGCTTAGTTAGGGCAGACGCTTTGAAGAACACTGAAGCTTTCTTT. Full variable domain (remainder filled in from reference TRBV7-6 and TRBJ1-1): GAGVSQSPRYKVTKRGQDVALRCDPISGHVSLYWYRQALGQGPEFLTYFNYEAQQDKSGLPNDRFSAERPEGSISTLTIQRTEQRDSAMYRCASSLVRADALKNTEAFFGQGTRLTVV.

The chain joins TRBV7-8 to TRBJ2-1; D remains unclear. This CDR3 region has 13 residues. CDR1 and CDR2 (germline): SGHVS, FQNEAQ. V was trimmed by 3 bases and J by 9 bases, leaving 12 bases between them. CDR3 bases: TGTGCCAGCAGCTTCTTATCCCTGGGTGAGCAGTTCTTC. It is translated as CASSFLSLGEQFF.

The V call is TRBV2, the J call TRBJ1-1; D uncertain. The germline V gene encodes CDR1 SNHLY and CDR2 FYNNEI. The CDR3 length is 12 residues. Trimming cost V 6 bases and J 2 bases, with 7 bases left between them. CDR3: CASRSPNTEAFF. The CDR3 nucleotides read TGTGCCAGCAGGTCCCCTAACACTGAAGCTTTCTTT.

The chain links TRBV6-5 to TRBJ2-3; 8 positions agree with TRBD2. CDR1 MNHEY and CDR2 SVGAGI come from the germline V gene. V lost 6 bases and J lost 2; bases outside the gene matches: 4. This CDR3 is 14 amino acids long. CDR3 amino acids: CASRYSGATDTQYF. CDR3 nucleotide sequence: TGTGCCAGCAGGTATAGCGGGGCCACAGATACGCAGTATTTT.

V and J are TRBV2 and TRBJ1-5; maybe TRBD1 (5 bases). The CDR3 consists of 15 residues. Germline V gene data show CDR1 as SNHLY and CDR2 as FYNNEI. Deletions cut 2 bases from V and 7 bases from J, with 15 bases between. CDR3 in DNA: TGTGCCAGCAGTGAATTCGGGGGGTCAGGGCAGCCCCAGCATTTT. It translates to CASSEFGGSGQPQHF.

The rearrangement joins TRBV27 to TRBJ2-7; possibly TRBD1 for D (7 bases). CDR3 length: 16 amino acids. Trimming took off 8 bases at V and 3 bases at J, with 23 bases between the two ends. Germline loops: CDR1 MNHEY, CDR2 SMNVEV (reference sequence). CDR3 loop: CASSRGALSEGYEQYF. The CDR3 nucleotides are TGTGCCAGCTCCAGGGGGGCACTGTCCGAGGGCTACGAGCAGTACTTC.